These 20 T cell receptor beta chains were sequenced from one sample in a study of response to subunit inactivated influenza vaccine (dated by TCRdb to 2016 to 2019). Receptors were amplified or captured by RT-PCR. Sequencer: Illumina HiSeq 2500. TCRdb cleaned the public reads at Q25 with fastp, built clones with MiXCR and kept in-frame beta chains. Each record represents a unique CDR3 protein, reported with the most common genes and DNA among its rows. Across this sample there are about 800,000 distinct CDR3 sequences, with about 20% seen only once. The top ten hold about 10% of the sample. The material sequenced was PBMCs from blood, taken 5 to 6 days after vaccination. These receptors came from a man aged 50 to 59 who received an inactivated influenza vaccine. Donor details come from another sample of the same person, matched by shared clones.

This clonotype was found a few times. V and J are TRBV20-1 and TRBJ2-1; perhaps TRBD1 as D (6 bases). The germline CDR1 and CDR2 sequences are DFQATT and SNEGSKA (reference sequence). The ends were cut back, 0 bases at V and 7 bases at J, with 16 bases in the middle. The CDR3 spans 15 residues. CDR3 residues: CSARDYLGTRNEQFF. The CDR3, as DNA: TGCAGTGCTAGAGATTATCTGGGGACAAGGAATGAGCAGTTCTTC.

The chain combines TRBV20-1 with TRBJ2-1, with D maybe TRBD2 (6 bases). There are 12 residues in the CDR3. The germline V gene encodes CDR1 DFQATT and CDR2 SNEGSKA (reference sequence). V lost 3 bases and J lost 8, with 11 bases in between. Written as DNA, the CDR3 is TGCAGTGCTAGGGAGGGCAACCATGAGCAGTTCTTC. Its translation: CSAREGNHEQFF.

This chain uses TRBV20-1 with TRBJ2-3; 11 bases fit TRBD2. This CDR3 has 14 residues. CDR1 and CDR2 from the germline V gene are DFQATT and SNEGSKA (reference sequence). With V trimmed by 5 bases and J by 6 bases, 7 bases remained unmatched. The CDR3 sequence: CSASTSGAGDTQYF. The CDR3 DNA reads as TGCAGTGCTTCGACTAGCGGGGCCGGGGATACGCAGTATTTT.

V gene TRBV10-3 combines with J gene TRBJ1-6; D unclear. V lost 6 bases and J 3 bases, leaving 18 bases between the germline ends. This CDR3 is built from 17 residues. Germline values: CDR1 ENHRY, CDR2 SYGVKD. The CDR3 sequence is CAISYEPGKGYNSPLHF. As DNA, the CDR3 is TGTGCCATCAGCTACGAACCAGGAAAGGGCTATAATTCACCCCTCCACTTT.

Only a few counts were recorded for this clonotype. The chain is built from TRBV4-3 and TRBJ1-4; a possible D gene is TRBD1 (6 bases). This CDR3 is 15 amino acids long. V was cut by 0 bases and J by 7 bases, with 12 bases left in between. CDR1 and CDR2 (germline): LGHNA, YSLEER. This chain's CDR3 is CASSQEGRGSEKLFF. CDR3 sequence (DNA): TGCGCCAGCAGCCAAGAGGGAAGGGGGAGTGAAAAACTGTTTTTT.

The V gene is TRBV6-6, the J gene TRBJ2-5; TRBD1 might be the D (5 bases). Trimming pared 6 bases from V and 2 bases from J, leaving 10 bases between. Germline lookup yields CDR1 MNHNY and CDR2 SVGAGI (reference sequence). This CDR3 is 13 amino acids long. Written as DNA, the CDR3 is TGTGCCAGCAGGAGACAGATACAAGAGACCCAGTACTTC. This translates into CASRRQIQETQYF.

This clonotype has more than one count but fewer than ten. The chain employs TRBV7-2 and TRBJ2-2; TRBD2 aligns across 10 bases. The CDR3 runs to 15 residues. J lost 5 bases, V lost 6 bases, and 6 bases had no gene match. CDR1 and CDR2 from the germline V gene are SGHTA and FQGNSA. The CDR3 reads CASSPSGGSTGELFF. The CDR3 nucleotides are TGTGCCAGCAGTCCTAGCGGGGGAAGTACCGGGGAGCTGTTTTTT.

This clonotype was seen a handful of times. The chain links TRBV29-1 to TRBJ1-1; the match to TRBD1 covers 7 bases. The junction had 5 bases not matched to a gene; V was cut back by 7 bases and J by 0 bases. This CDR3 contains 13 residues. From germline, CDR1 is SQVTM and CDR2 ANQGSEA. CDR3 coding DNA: TGCAGCGGTGGCGGGACAGTGAACACTGAAGCTTTCTTT. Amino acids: CSGGGTVNTEAFF.

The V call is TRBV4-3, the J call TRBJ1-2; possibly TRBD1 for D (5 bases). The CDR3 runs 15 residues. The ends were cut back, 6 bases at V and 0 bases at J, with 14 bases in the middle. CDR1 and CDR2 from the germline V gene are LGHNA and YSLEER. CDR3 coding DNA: TGCGCCAGCAGTCCAGGACACCAAGCTAACTATGGCTACACCTTC. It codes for CASSPGHQANYGYTF.

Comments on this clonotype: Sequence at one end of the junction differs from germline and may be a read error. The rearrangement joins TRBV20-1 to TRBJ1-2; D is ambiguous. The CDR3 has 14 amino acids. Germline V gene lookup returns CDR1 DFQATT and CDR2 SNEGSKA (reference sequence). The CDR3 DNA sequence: TGCAGTGATAGAGTTCCCCAATCTACATATGGCTACACCTTC. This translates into CSDRVPQSTYGYTF.

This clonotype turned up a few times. The CDR3 loop reads CASSLGGTTNYGYTF. The CDR3 DNA reads TGTGCCAGCAGCTTAGGAGGCACGACTAACTATGGCTACACCTTC. The rearrangement links TRBV7-9 to TRBJ1-2; D gene unclear. The germline V and J ends were trimmed by 1 base and 0 bases, with 9 bases remaining between them. Germline V lookup: CDR1 SEHNR, CDR2 FQNEAQ (reference sequence). The CDR3 totals 15 residues. Supplemented by reference TRBV7-9 and TRBJ1-2, the full variable domain reads DTGVSQNPRHKITKRGQNVTFRCDPISEHNRLYWYRQTLGQGPEFLTYFQNEAQLEKSRLLSDRFSAERPKGSFSTLEIQRTEQGDSAMYLCASSLGGTTNYGYTFGSGTRLTVV.

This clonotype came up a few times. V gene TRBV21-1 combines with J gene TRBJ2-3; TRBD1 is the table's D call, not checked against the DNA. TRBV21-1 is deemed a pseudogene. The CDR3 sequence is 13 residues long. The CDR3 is CASSNTGEDTQYF. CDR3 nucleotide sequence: TGTGCCAGCAGCAATACAGGGGAGGATACGCAGTATTTT.

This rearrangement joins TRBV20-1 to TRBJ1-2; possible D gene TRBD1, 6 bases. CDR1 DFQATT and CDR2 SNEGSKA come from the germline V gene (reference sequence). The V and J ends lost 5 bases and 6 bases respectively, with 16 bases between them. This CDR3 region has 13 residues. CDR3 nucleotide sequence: TGCAGTGCTCCGACCCTGACAGGAAATGGCTACACCTTC. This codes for CSAPTLTGNGYTF.

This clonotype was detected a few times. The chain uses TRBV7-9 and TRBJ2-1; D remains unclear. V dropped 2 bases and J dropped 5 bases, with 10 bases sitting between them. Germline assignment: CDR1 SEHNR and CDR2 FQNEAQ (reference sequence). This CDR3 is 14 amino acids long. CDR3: CASSLSGPHNEQFF. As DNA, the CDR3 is TGTGCCAGCAGCTTAAGTGGACCACACAATGAGCAGTTCTTC.

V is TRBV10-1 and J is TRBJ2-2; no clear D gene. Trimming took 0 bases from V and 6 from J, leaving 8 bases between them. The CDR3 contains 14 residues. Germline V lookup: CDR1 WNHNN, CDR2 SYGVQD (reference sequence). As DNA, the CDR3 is TGCGCCAGCAGTGAGTCAATGGCACCCGGGGAGCTGTTTTTT. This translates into CASSESMAPGELFF.

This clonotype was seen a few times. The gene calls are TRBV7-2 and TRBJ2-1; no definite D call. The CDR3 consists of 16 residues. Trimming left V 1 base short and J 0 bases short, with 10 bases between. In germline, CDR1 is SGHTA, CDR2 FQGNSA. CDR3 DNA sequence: TGTGCCAGCAGCTTAGAACAAGGAATCTCCTACAATGAGCAGTTCTTC. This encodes CASSLEQGISYNEQFF. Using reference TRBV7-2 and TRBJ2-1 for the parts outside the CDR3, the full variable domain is GAGVSQSPSNKVTEKGKDVELRCDPISGHTALYWYRQSLGQGLEFLIYFQGNSAPDKSGLPSDRFSAERTGGSVSTLTIQRTQQEDSAVYLCASSLEQGISYNEQFFGPGTRLTVL.

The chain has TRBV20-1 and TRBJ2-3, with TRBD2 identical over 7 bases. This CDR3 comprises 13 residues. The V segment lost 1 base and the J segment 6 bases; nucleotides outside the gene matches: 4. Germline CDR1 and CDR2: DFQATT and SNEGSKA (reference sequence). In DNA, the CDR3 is TGCAGTGCTAGAGGCCGGGGGGAGGATACGCAGTATTTT. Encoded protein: CSARGRGEDTQYF.

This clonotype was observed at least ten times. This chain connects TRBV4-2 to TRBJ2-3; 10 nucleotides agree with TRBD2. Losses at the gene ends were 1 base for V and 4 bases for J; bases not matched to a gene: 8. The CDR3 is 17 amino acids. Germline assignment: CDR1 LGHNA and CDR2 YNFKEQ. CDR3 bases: TGTGCCAGCAGCCAAGGGGCAGCGGGGGGGTGGGCAGATACGCAGTATTTT. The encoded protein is CASSQGAAGGWADTQYF.

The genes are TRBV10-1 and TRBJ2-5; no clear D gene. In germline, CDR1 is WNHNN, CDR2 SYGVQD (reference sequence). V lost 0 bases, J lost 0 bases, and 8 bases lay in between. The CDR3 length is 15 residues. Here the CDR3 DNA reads TGCGCCAGCAGTGAGTCCGGGTATGACCAAGAGACCCAGTACTTC. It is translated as CASSESGYDQETQYF.

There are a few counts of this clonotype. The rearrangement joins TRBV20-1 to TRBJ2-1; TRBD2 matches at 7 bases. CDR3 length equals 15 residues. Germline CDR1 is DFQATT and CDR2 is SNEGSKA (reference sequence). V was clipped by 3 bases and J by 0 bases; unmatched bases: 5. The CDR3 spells CSASYSGYSYNEQFF. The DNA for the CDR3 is TGCAGTGCTAGCTATAGCGGGTACTCCTACAATGAGCAGTTCTTC.